This T cell receptor (beta chain) was profiled in a study of blood T cell repertoires in COVID-19. Looking at the study overall: The samples span acute and convalescent COVID-19 from the United States, Italy and Spain. The cDNA or gDNA used as material had been derived from T cells, B-cell-depleted T cells, or PBMCs.

Study processing details: By means of reference gene primer amplification, nucleated cell counts were estimated. Here immunoSEQ multiplex PCR was the method, and the copy in TCRdb shows in-frame clones only, minus some. V, J and clone size reflect that table, while D and trimming were determined from the DNA. Of 180,000 or so clones in the sample, 70% to 90% are singletons; the top ten hold 8% to 10%. Sequencing was carried out using peripheral blood. This clonotype was obtained from a man in his 60s with acute or convalescent COVID-19.

In nucleotides, the CDR3 is TGTGCCAGTAGTATGTTGGCGGGAGGTACCTACGAGCAGTACTTC. Encoded protein: CASSMLAGGTYEQYF. The chain recombines TRBV19 with TRBJ2-7; 8 bases agree with TRBD2. Germline CDR1 and CDR2: LNHDA and SQIVND (reference sequence). The V segment lost 3 bases and the J segment 2 bases; nucleotides outside the gene matches: 6. The length of the CDR3 is 15 residues.